The 24 T cell receptor beta chains below were found in one sample sequenced in a study of blood T cell repertoires in COVID-19. Data came from immunoSEQ multiplex PCR; TCRdb stores just in-frame clones and leaves some out. This sample has over 150,000 clones, with approximately 87% found just once. The specimen was peripheral blood. The receptors here all came from a man in his 70s with active or convalescent COVID-19.

This clone was recorded only once. The J gene is TRBJ2-7, the V gene TRBV29-1; 8 bases map to TRBD2. CDR1 and CDR2 (germline): SQVTM, ANQGSEA. The CDR3 loop spans 15 amino acids. J lost 0 bases, V lost 5 bases, and 9 bases had no gene match. The CDR3 region is CSVWLAGVVSYEQYF. DNA for the CDR3: TGCAGCGTTTGGCTAGCGGGTGTGGTCTCCTACGAGCAGTACTTC.

This chain joins TRBV7-2 and TRBJ1-2, with TRBD1 matching over 8 bases. In germline, CDR1 is SGHTA, CDR2 FQGNSA. This CDR3 has 15 residues. Germline trimming cut 4 bases from V and 6 bases from J; bases unmatched to any gene: 10. The CDR3 DNA sequence: TGTGCCAGCAGCTCCCAAGGGTTGACAGGGGATGGCTACACCTTC. This encodes CASSSQGLTGDGYTF.

The chain links TRBV28 to TRBJ1-1; no reliable D call. The CDR3 runs to 13 residues. V lost 1 base, J lost 4 bases, and 7 bases lay in between. Germline assignment: CDR1 MDHEN and CDR2 SYDVKM. The CDR3 bases are TGTGCCAGCAGTTTATCGGGAGCCACTGAAGCTTTCTTT. Encoded protein: CASSLSGATEAFF.

The rearrangement joins TRBV6-5 to TRBJ1-1, with D possibly TRBD1 on 6 matching bases. The V end was cut by 6 bases, the J end by 0 bases, with 14 bases between. This CDR3 comprises 15 residues. Per germline, CDR1 MNHEY and CDR2 SVGAGI. CDR3 in DNA: TGTGCCAGCAGCACCGGGACACCAATGAACACTGAAGCTTTCTTT. Protein: CASSTGTPMNTEAFF.

V gene TRBV28 combines with J gene TRBJ1-5, with D possibly matching TRBD1 (5 bases). This CDR3 spans 14 amino acids. Trimming pared 8 bases from V and 0 bases from J, leaving 11 bases between. Germline V gives CDR1 MDHEN, CDR2 SYDVKM. The CDR3 reads CASWTFYSNQPQHF. The CDR3 DNA reads TGTGCCAGCTGGACATTTTATAGCAATCAGCCCCAGCATTTT. Combining the CDR3 with reference TRBV28 and TRBJ1-5 gives the whole variable domain DVKVTQSSRYLVKRTGEKVFLECVQDMDHENMFWYRQDPGLGLRLIYFSYDVKMKEKGDIPEGYSVSREKKERFSLILESASTNQTSMYLCASWTFYSNQPQHFGDGTRLSIL.

This sequence joins TRBV15 and TRBJ2-1; no definite D call. Per germline, CDR1 LNHNV and CDR2 YYDKDF (reference sequence). V shed 1 base and J shed 13 bases, with 14 bases lying between them. This CDR3 region has 13 residues. CDR3 sequence reads: CATSRVYQVPQFF. The CDR3 nucleotides read TGTGCCACCAGCAGAGTATACCAGGTGCCCCAGTTCTTC.

This clone was counted only a few times. The rearrangement links TRBV18 to TRBJ2-7, with D unclear. CDR1 is KGHSH and CDR2 is LQKENI in the germline V gene. This CDR3 contains 13 residues. Trimming shortened V by 4 bases and J by 5 bases, and 12 bases separated the two germline ends. CDR3 in amino acids: CASSLTRGDEQYF. CDR3 in DNA: TGTGCCAGCTCACTTACGAGAGGAGACGAGCAGTACTTC. The full variable domain, its missing parts supplied by reference TRBV18 and TRBJ2-7, is NAGVMQNPRHLVRRRGQEARLRCSPMKGHSHVYWYRQLPEEGLKFMVYLQKENIIDESGMPKERFSAEFPKEGPSILRIQQVVRGDSAAYFCASSLTRGDEQYFGPGTRLTVT.

V and J are TRBV27 and TRBJ1-2, with 12 bases aligning to TRBD1. The CDR3 covers 18 residues. J gave up 4 bases and V 4 bases, and 13 bases lay outside the gene matches. Germline values: CDR1 MNHEY, CDR2 SMNVEV (reference sequence). CDR3 DNA: TGTGCCAGCAGTTACTATTCTACCGGGACAGGGGGCATCTATGGCTACACCTTC. It codes for CASSYYSTGTGGIYGYTF.

This sequence joins TRBV13 and TRBJ1-2; 9 bases fit TRBD1. The CDR3 has 15 amino acids. J was trimmed by 8 bases and V by 3 bases; bases with no gene match: 10. In germline, CDR1 is PRHDT, CDR2 FYEKMQ (reference sequence). The CDR3 loop is CASSLWIQGAWGYTF. The CDR3 region has the DNA TGTGCCAGCAGCTTGTGGATACAGGGGGCTTGGGGCTACACCTTC.

This rearrangement joins TRBV29-1 to TRBJ2-7; 7 nucleotides align to TRBD1. J gave up 0 bases and V 4 bases, and 6 bases lay outside the gene matches. Germline loops: CDR1 SQVTM, CDR2 ANQGSEA. This CDR3 has 14 amino acids. This CDR3 is CSVGRDSNSYEQYF. The CDR3 coding sequence is TGCAGCGTTGGCCGGGACAGCAACTCCTACGAGCAGTACTTC.

This rearrangement joins TRBV19 to TRBJ1-6; D is perhaps TRBD1 (5 bases). This CDR3 is 16 amino acids long. V dropped 10 bases and J dropped 2 bases, with 18 bases sitting between them. Per the germline V gene, CDR1 is LNHDA and CDR2 is SQIVND (reference sequence). CDR3 protein: CATASLGLTYNSPLHF. The CDR3 DNA reads TGTGCCACCGCGTCCTTGGGACTCACCTATAATTCACCCCTCCACTTT.

V gene TRBV7-2 combines with J gene TRBJ1-6; the D gene is possibly TRBD1 (6 bases). The CDR3 runs to 18 residues. Germline V gene data show CDR1 as SGHTA and CDR2 as FQGNSA. The V gene lost 1 base and the J gene lost 8 bases, with 21 bases spanning the gap. CDR3 protein: CASSLDGGLWGMDSPLHF. The CDR3 nucleotides are TGTGCCAGCAGCTTAGACGGGGGGCTGTGGGGTATGGATTCACCCCTCCACTTT.

This clone was seen many times. Distinct nucleotide sequences in the sample also encode this CDR3. This chain connects TRBV9 to TRBJ1-1; D is unresolved. CDR3 length: 14 residues. V lost 0 bases and J 1 base, leaving 7 bases between the germline ends. CDR1 SGDLS and CDR2 YYNGEE come from the germline V gene. The CDR3 DNA follows: TGTGCCAGCAGCGTAGGGGCAGAGAACACTGAAGCTTTCTTT. It encodes CASSVGAENTEAFF.

The chain combines TRBV4-3 with TRBJ2-6; possibly TRBD2 for D (6 bases). Germline V gene data show CDR1 as LGHNA and CDR2 as YSLEER. Trimming took 4 bases from V and 0 from J, leaving 7 bases between them. The CDR3 is made up of 15 amino acids. In nucleotides, the CDR3 is TGCGCCAGCAGCCCGCGGGGCTCTGGGGCCAACGTCCTGACTTTC. Translating it yields CASSPRGSGANVLTF.

This chain uses TRBV10-3 with TRBJ1-1, with 7 nucleotides matching TRBD1. With 6 bases clipped from V and 1 base from J, the junction kept 8 bases outside the gene matches. The CDR3 extends over 15 amino acids. Germline V gene data show CDR1 as ENHRY and CDR2 as SYGVKD. The CDR3 region has the DNA TGTGCCATCAGCCACCTAGGGACAGAGAACACTGAAGCTTTCTTT. Protein product: CAISHLGTENTEAFF.

This sequence joins TRBV18 and TRBJ1-1, with 11 bases aligning to TRBD1. Germline loops: CDR1 KGHSH, CDR2 LQKENI. The CDR3 runs to 14 residues. With V trimmed by 0 bases and J by 6 bases, 0 bases remained unmatched. Here the CDR3 reads CASSPPGQGAEAFF. CDR3 nucleotides: TGTGCCAGCTCACCACCGGGACAGGGGGCTGAAGCTTTCTTT.

The genes are TRBV27 and TRBJ1-6, with D perhaps TRBD1 (6 bases). CDR1 and CDR2 (germline): MNHEY, SMNVEV (reference sequence). Trimming pared 5 bases from V and 14 bases from J, leaving 19 bases between. The CDR3 runs to 14 residues. CDR3 sequence reads: CASSRDHQRGTLHF. The CDR3 DNA follows: TGTGCCAGCAGTCGGGACCACCAAAGGGGGACCCTCCACTTT.

The chain uses TRBV6-2 or TRBV6-3 and TRBJ2-3; possible D gene TRBD2, 6 bases. Trimming cost V 6 bases and J 9 bases, with 10 bases left between them. Germline V lookup: CDR1 MNHEY, CDR2 SVGEGT. This CDR3 comprises 11 residues. In nucleotides, the CDR3 is TGTGCCAGCAGCCGACTAGGGACGCAGTATTTT. Its protein product is CASSRLGTQYF.

The chain combines TRBV21-1 with TRBJ1-2; TRBD1 is taken as the D call from the table, unchecked against the DNA. TRBV21-1 represents a pseudogene. The CDR3 contains 15 residues. CDR3 loop: CASSNSIGQEAGYTF. CDR3 in DNA: TGTGCCAGCAGCAACAGCATCGGACAGGAGGCTGGCTACACCTTC.

V is TRBV5-1 and J is TRBJ1-2, with 8 nucleotides matching TRBD1. This CDR3 has 14 residues. Germline V gives CDR1 SGHRS, CDR2 YFSETQ. The junction had 6 bases not matched to a gene; V was cut back by 4 bases and J by 4 bases. The CDR3 region is CASSLDRVGYGYTF. The CDR3 bases are TGCGCCAGCAGCCTGGACAGGGTGGGCTATGGCTACACCTTC.

J is TRBJ2-1 and V is TRBV5-5, with 7 bases identical to TRBD2. CDR3 length: 16 residues. Per germline, CDR1 SGHKS and CDR2 YYEKEE (reference sequence). Trimming cost V 2 bases and J 2 bases; bases outside gene matches: 7. The CDR3 is CASSFGGSTTYNEQFF. In DNA, the CDR3 is TGTGCCAGCAGCTTCGGCGGGAGCACCACCTACAATGAGCAGTTCTTC.

This clone is a singleton in its sample. The CDR3: CASSDPRFTGELFF. CDR3 nucleotides: TGTGCCAGCAGTGATCCCCGGTTCACCGGGGAGCTGTTTTTT. V usage is TRBV25-1 and J usage is TRBJ2-2; D is uncertain. This CDR3 contains 14 residues. Trimming took 3 bases from V and 4 from J, leaving 9 bases between them. The germline V gene encodes CDR1 MGHDK and CDR2 SYGVNS. Complete variable domain (other parts from reference TRBV25-1 and TRBJ2-2): EADIYQTPRYLVIGTGKKITLECSQTMGHDKMYWYQQDPGMELHLIHYSYGVNSTEKGDLSSESTVSRIRTEHFPLTLESARPSHTSQYLCASSDPRFTGELFFGEGSRLTVL.

The V gene is TRBV7-2, the J gene TRBJ2-1; the match to TRBD2 covers 7 bases. This CDR3 comprises 12 residues. The germline gives CDR1 SGHTA, CDR2 FQGNSA. V lost 4 bases, J lost 9 bases, and 3 bases stayed unmatched. The CDR3 sequence is CASSSRGGEQFF. The DNA of the CDR3 is TGTGCCAGCAGCTCCCGCGGGGGTGAGCAGTTCTTC.

This clone was seen a few times. The chain combines TRBV28 with TRBJ1-6; 8 positions agree with TRBD1. Per the germline V gene, CDR1 is MDHEN and CDR2 is SYDVKM. The V gene end was trimmed by 6 bases and the J gene end by 6 bases; junction bases not matched to a gene: 10. The CDR3 length is 16 residues. DNA for the CDR3: TGTGCCAGCAGGGGTTCCCTGACAGGGGTTAATTCACCCCTCCACTTT. Translating it yields CASRGSLTGVNSPLHF.